The sequence of this T cell receptor (beta chain) was determined in a study of control samples from healthy donors and cancer patients. Sequenced by immunoSEQ multiplex PCR; TCRdb stores in-frame clones only, minus some. The data contain more than 70,000 clones, 94% of them singletons. Between the trimmed V and J ends, which lost 7 bases and 7 bases, there was a span of 13 bases. The germline gives CDR1 MDHEN, CDR2 SYDVKM. CDR3 length: 12 residues. V usage is TRBV28 and J usage is TRBJ1-2, with a possible D match to TRBD1 (5 bases). This receptor was taken from a woman between 25 and 40 years old in good health. Material: blood. The CDR3 spells CASTLQGTGYTF. The CDR3 nucleotides read TGTGCCAGCACCCTCCAGGGTACTGGCTACACCTTC.